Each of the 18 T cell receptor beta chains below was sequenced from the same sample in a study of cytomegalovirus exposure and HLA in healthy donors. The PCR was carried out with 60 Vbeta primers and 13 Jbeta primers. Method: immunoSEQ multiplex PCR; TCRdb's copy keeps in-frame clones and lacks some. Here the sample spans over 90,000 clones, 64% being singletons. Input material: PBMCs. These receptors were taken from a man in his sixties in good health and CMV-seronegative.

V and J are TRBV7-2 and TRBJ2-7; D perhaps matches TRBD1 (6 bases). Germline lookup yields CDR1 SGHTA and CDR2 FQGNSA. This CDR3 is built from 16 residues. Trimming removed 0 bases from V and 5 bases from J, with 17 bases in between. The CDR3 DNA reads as TGTGCCAGCAGCTTAGCCAGGGGAGCAACTCGCAACGAGCAGTACTTC. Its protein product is CASSLARGATRNEQYF.

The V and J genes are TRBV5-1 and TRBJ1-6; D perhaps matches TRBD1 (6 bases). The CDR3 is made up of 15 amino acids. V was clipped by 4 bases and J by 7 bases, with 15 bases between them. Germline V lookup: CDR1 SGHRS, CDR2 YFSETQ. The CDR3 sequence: CASSQTGRGNSPLHF. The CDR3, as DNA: TGCGCCAGCAGCCAAACGGGCAGGGGAAATTCACCCCTCCACTTT.

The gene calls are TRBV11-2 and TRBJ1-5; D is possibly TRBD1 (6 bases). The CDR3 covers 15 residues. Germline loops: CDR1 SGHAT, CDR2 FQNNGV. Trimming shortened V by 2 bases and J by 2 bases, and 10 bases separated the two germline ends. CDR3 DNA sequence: TGTGCCAGCAGCTTATACGCAGGGGGCAATCAGCCCCAGCATTTT. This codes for CASSLYAGGNQPQHF.

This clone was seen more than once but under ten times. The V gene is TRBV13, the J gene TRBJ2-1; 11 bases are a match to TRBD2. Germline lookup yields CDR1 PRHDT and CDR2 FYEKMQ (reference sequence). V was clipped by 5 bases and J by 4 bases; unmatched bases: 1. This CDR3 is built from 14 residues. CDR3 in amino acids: CASSRTSGYNEQFF. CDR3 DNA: TGTGCCAGCAGCCGGACTAGCGGGTACAATGAGCAGTTCTTC.

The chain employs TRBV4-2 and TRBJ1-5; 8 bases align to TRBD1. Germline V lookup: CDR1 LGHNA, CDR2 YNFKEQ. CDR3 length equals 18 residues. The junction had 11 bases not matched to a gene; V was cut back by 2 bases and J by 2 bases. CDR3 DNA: TGTGCCAGCAGCCAATCCCCCCTTCCACAGGGGGGCAATCAGCCCCAGCATTTT. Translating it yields CASSQSPLPQGGNQPQHF.

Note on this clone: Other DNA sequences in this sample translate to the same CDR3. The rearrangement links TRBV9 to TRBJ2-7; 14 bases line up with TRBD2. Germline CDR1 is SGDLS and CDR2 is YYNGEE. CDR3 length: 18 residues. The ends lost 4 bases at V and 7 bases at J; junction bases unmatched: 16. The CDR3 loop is CASSLRDRGLAGVREQYF. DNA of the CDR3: TGTGCCAGCAGCCTCCGGGACAGGGGACTAGCGGGAGTTAGGGAGCAGTACTTC.

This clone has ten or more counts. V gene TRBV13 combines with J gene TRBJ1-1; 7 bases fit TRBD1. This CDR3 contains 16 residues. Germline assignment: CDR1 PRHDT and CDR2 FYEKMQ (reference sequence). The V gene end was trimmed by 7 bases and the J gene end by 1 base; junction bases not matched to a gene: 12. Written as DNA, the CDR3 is TGTGCCAGCACCTCCGAGGGGGCAAAAGGGAACACTGAAGCTTTCTTT. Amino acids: CASTSEGAKGNTEAFF.

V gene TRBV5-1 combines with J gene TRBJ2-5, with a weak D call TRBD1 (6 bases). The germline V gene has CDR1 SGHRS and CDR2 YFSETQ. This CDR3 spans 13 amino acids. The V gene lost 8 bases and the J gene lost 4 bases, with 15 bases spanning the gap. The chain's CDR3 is CASGTLRAETQYF. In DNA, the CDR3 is TGCGCCAGTGGGACATTGAGGGCAGAGACCCAGTACTTC.

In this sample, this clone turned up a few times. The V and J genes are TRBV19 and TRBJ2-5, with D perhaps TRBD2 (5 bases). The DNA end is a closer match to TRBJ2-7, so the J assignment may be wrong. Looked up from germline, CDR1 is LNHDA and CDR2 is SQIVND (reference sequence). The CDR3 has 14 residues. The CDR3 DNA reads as TGTGCCAGTAGTATGTTATCGGGAACCTACGAGCAGTACTTC. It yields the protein CASSMLSGTYEQYF.

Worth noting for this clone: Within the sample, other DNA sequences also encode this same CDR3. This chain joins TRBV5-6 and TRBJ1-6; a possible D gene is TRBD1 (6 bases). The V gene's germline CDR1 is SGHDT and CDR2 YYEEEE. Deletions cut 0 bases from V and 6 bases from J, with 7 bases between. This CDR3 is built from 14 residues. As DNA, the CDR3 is TGTGCCAGCAGCTTGGCAGGGGTTAATTCACCCCTCCACTTT. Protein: CASSLAGVNSPLHF.

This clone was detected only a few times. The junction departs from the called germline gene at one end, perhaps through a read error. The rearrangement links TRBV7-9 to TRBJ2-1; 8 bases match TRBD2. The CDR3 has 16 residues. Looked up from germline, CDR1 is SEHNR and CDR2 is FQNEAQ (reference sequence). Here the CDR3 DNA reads TGTTCCAGCATCCCCACCGGGGGGGGGCGGTACAATGAGCAGTTCTTC. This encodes CSSIPTGGGRYNEQFF.

CDR3 DNA: TGTGCCAGCAGCCCACTTCTGGCTAGCGGGGACTCCTACAATGAGCAGTTCTTC. It codes for CASSPLLASGDSYNEQFF. The gene calls are TRBV5-6 and TRBJ2-1; 9 nucleotides agree with TRBD2. Per germline, CDR1 SGHDT and CDR2 YYEEEE. CDR3 length equals 18 residues. V shed 4 bases and J 0 bases; nucleotides not matched to a gene: 11.

CDR3 in amino acids: CASSLRNTGELFF. CDR3 DNA: TGTGCCAGCAGCTTGAGGAACACCGGGGAGCTGTTTTTT. This chain uses TRBV7-2 with TRBJ2-2; D is uncertain. Deletions cut 3 bases from V and 1 base from J, with 3 bases between. The CDR3 is made up of 13 amino acids. Germline CDR1 reads SGHTA; CDR2 reads FQGNSA. Looking up the rest from reference TRBV7-2 and TRBJ2-2 gives the full variable domain: GAGVSQSPSNKVTEKGKDVELRCDPISGHTALYWYRQSLGQGLEFLIYFQGNSAPDKSGLPSDRFSAERTGGSVSTLTIQRTQQEDSAVYLCASSLRNTGELFFGEGSRLTVL.

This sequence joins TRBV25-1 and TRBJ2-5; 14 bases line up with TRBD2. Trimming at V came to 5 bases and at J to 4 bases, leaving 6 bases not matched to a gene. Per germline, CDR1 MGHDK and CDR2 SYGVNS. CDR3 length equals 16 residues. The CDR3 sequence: CASSPGLAGGGETQYF. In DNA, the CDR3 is TGTGCCAGCAGTCCCGGACTAGCGGGAGGTGGAGAGACCCAGTACTTC. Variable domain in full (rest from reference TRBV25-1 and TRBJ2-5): EADIYQTPRYLVIGTGKKITLECSQTMGHDKMYWYQQDPGMELHLIHYSYGVNSTEKGDLSSESTVSRIRTEHFPLTLESARPSHTSQYLCASSPGLAGGGETQYFGPGTRLLVL.

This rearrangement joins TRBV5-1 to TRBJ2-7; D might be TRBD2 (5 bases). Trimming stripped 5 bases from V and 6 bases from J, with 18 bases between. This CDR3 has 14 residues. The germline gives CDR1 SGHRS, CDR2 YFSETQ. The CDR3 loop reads CASRGAPSSFEQYF. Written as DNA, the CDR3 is TGCGCCAGCAGGGGAGCACCTTCTTCATTCGAGCAGTACTTC.

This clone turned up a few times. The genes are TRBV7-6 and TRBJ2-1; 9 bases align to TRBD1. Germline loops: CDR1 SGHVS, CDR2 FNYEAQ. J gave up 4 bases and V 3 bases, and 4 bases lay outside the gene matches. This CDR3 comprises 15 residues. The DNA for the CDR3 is TGTGCCAGCAGCTTGGGGACAGGGCTATACAATGAGCAGTTCTTC. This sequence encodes CASSLGTGLYNEQFF. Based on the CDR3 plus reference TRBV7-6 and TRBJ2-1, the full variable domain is GAGVSQSPRYKVTKRGQDVALRCDPISGHVSLYWYRQALGQGPEFLTYFNYEAQQDKSGLPNDRFSAERPEGSISTLTIQRTEQRDSAMYRCASSLGTGLYNEQFFGPGTRLTVL.

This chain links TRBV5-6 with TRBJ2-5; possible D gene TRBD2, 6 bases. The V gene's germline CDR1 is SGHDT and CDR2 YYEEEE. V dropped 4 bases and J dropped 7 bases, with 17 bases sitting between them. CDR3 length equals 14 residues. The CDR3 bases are TGTGCCAGCAGCCCGGCCGGGAGTGTGGGGACCCAGTACTTC. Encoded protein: CASSPAGSVGTQYF.

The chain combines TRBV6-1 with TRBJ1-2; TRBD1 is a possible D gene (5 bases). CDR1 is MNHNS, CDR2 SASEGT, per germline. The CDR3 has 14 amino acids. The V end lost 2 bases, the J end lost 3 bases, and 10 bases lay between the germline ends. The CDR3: CASSETGTYYGYTF. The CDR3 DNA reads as TGTGCCAGCAGTGAAACAGGCACATACTATGGCTACACCTTC.